In its sample, the clone carrying this TCR beta chain was seen once. This record belongs to a study of control samples from healthy donors and cancer patients. Using immunoSEQ multiplex PCR, the repertoire was profiled, and TCRdb retains in-frame clones only, with some absent. The data contain approximately 150,000 clones, more than 90% of them singletons. Germline lookup yields CDR1 SEHNR and CDR2 FQNEAQ (reference sequence). The CDR3 sequence is 14 residues long. Unmatched junction bases numbered 5, after V lost 5 bases and J lost 3 bases. Sequenced: blood. The clonotype comes from a man in his thirties or forties in good health. The gene calls are TRBV7-9 and TRBJ2-7; 9 nucleotides match TRBD1. CDR3 DNA: TGTGCCAGCAGCACCGGGACAGGGTACTACGAGCAGTACTTC. Its translation is CASSTGTGYYEQYF.